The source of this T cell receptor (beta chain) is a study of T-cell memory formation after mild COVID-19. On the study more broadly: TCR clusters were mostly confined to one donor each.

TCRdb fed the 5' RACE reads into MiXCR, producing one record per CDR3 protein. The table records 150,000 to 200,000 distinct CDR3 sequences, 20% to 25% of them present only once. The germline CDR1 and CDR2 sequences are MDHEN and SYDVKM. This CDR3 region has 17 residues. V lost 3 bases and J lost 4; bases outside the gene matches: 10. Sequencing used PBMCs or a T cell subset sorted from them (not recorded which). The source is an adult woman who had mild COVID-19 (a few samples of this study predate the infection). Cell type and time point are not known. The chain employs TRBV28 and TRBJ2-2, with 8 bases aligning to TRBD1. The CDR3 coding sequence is TGTGCCAGCAGTTTCAACCGGGACAGGTTATTCACCGGGGAGCTGTTTTTT. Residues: CASSFNRDRLFTGELFF.